This T cell receptor beta chain comes out of a study of T cell repertoires in aging, cancer and after chemotherapy. Amplification of TCR beta used genomic DNA extracted from peripheral blood. General study findings and limits: In cancer patients, declining TCR diversity with age involved lost richness and lost evenness.

Rearranged V-D-J TRB sequences were amplified with a mixed TRB-A/B primer pool. Using its own MiXCR run on the multiplex PCR reads, TCRdb lists one record per CDR3 protein. Among 8,100 or so distinct CDR3 sequences listed, roughly 32% were seen once. A note on this clonotype: No antigen is known for it.

With 1 base clipped from V and 8 bases from J, the junction kept 6 bases outside the gene matches. This CDR3 has 16 amino acids. CDR1 and CDR2 from the germline V gene are LGHNA and YNFKEQ. Sequenced: blood. The clonotype originates from a human donor in good health. V is TRBV4-2 and J is TRBJ2-1, with TRBD2 identical over 12 bases. The CDR3 loop is CASSQVIGLAGYEQFF. DNA of the CDR3: TGTGCCAGCAGCCAAGTAATAGGACTAGCGGGATATGAGCAGTTCTTC.